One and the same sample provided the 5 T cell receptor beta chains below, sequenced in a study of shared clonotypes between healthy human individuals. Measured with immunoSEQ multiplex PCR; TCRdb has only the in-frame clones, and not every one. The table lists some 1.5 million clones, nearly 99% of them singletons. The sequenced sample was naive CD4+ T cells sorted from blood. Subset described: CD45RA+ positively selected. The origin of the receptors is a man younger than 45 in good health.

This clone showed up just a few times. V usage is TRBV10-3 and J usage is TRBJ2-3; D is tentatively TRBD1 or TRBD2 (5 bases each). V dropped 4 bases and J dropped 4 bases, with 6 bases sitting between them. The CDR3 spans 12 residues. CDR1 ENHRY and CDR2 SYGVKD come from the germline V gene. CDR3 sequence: CAISGDPDTQYF. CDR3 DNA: TGTGCCATCAGTGGGGACCCAGATACGCAGTATTTT.

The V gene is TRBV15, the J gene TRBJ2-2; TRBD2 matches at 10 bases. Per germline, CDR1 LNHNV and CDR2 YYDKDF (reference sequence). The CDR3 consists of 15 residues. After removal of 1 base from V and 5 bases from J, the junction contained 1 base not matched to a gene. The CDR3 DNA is TGTGCCACCAGCAGAGTGGGACTAGCGACCGGGGAGCTGTTTTTT. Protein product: CATSRVGLATGELFF.

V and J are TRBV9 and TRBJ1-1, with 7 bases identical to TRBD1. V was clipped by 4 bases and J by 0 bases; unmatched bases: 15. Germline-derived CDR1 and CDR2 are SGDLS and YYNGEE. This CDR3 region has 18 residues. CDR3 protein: CASSPHLGQPPLNTEAFF. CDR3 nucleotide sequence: TGTGCCAGCAGCCCCCACCTGGGACAGCCTCCTTTGAACACTGAAGCTTTCTTT.

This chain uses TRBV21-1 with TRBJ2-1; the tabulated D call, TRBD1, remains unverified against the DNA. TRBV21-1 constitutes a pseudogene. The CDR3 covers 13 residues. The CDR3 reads CASSKHRVDEQFF. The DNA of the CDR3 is TGTGCCAGCAGCAAACACAGGGTCGATGAGCAGTTCTTC.

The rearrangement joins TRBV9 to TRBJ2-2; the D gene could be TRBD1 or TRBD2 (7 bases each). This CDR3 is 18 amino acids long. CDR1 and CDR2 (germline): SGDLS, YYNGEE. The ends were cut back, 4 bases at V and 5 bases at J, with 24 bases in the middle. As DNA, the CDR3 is TGTGCCAGCAGCCCCAGGGGGAGGGAGGCTTTCCCTACCGGGGAGCTGTTTTTT. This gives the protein CASSPRGREAFPTGELFF.